These 8 T cell receptor beta chains were all obtained from the same sample, sequenced in a study of shared clonotypes between healthy human individuals. Terminally differentiated effector memory CD45RA+ cells were left out of the naive CD8 fraction, which was CD45RO-negative and positively selected for CCR7. Libraries were prepared by immunoSEQ multiplex PCR; TCRdb keeps only in-frame clonotypes and omits some of them. Here the sample spans fewer than 850,000 clones, about 96% being singletons. The sample comprised naive CD8+ T cells sorted from blood. All receptors come from a man between 25 and 39 years old in good health.

This chain connects TRBV11-3 to TRBJ2-1; 7 nucleotides match TRBD2. Germline CDR1 reads SGHNT; CDR2 reads YENEEA. This CDR3 is built from 14 residues. Trimming removed 6 bases from V and 8 bases from J; junction bases left unmatched: 10. The CDR3 here is CASSSGGSFDEQFF. The DNA of the CDR3 is TGTGCCAGCAGTTCTGGCGGGAGTTTCGATGAGCAGTTCTTC.

This clone was seen once. This chain joins TRBV4-1 and TRBJ2-7; TRBD2 might be the D (6 bases). CDR3 length equals 15 residues. V dropped 1 base and J dropped 3 bases, with 13 bases sitting between them. Germline V gene sequence: CDR1 MGHRA, CDR2 YSYEKL. The CDR3 reads CASSQVASVLYEQYF. CDR3 DNA sequence: TGCGCCAGCAGCCAAGTAGCTAGCGTACTCTACGAGCAGTACTTC.

The chain links TRBV7-9 to TRBJ2-7, with a tentative D call TRBD2 (6 bases). The CDR3 length is 15 residues. The ends were cut back, 5 bases at V and 0 bases at J, with 14 bases in the middle. The germline CDR1 and CDR2 sequences are SEHNR and FQNEAQ (reference sequence). This CDR3 reads CASSAASGGSYEQYF. The CDR3 DNA is TGTGCCAGCAGCGCTGCTTCCGGGGGCTCCTACGAGCAGTACTTC.

The chain links TRBV11-2 to TRBJ2-7; either TRBD1 or TRBD2 may supply D (5 bases each). The CDR3 has 15 residues. V was trimmed by 1 base and J by 2 bases, leaving 12 bases between them. CDR1 and CDR2 (germline): SGHAT, FQNNGV. CDR3 in amino acids: CASSLGPGTPYEQYF. CDR3 nucleotides: TGTGCCAGCAGCTTAGGGCCAGGGACCCCCTACGAGCAGTACTTC.

The J gene is TRBJ2-7, the V gene TRBV9; D not certain. CDR3 size: 14 residues. Germline V gives CDR1 SGDLS, CDR2 YYNGEE. V lost 0 bases and J 6 bases, leaving 13 bases between the germline ends. CDR3 bases: TGTGCCAGCAGCGTAGGGCAGGTTAATCGCGAGCAGTACTTC. Translating it yields CASSVGQVNREQYF.

This chain uses TRBV27 with TRBJ2-1, with D unclear. Germline lookup yields CDR1 MNHEY and CDR2 SMNVEV (reference sequence). This CDR3 is 16 amino acids long. Between the trimmed V and J ends, which lost 7 bases and 9 bases, there was a span of 25 bases. The chain's CDR3 is CASTSTTLTVPGEQFF. CDR3 DNA sequence: TGTGCCAGCACTTCAACCACTCTTACGGTGCCGGGTGAGCAGTTCTTC.

The chain uses TRBV30 and TRBJ2-7; no clear D gene. Germline CDR1 reads GTSNPN; CDR2 reads SVGIG (reference sequence). Trimming took 1 base from V and 6 from J, leaving 4 bases between them. The CDR3 sequence is 10 residues long. The CDR3 DNA is TGTGCCTGGAGTGGAACCGAGCAGTACTTC. This codes for CAWSGTEQYF.

This clone was counted once. As DNA, the CDR3 is TGTGCCAGCAGTGAAGGAGGAGTGCTGGGCAGTTTCAACTCTGGAAACACCATATATTTT. Amino acid sequence: CASSEGGVLGSFNSGNTIYF. This chain uses TRBV6-1 with TRBJ1-3, with D uncertain. Germline V lookup: CDR1 MNHNS, CDR2 SASEGT. CDR3 length: 20 residues. Trimming took off 1 base at V and 0 bases at J, with 22 bases between the two ends.